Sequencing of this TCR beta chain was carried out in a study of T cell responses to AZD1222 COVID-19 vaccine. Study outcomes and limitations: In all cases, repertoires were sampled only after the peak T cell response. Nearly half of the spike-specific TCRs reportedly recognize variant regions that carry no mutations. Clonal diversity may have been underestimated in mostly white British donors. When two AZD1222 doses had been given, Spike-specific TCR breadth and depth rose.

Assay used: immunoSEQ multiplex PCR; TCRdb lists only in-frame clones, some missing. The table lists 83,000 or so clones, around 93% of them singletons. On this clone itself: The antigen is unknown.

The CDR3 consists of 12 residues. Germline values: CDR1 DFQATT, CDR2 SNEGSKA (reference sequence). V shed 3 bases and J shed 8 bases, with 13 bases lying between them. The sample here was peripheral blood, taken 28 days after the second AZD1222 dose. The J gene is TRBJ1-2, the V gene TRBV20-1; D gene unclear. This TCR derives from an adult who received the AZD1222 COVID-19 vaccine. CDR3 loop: CSASLAYEGYTF. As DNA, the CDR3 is TGCAGTGCTAGTCTCGCATATGAAGGCTACACCTTC.